This T cell receptor (beta chain) was sequenced in a study of tumor and adjacent non-tumor tissue in lung cancer. Study-wide background: Samples averaged roughly 4 million productive TCRbeta reads each. Study-level results: Top 100 clones took a larger repertoire share in normal lung.

A modified ARM-PCR protocol with three rounds of nested PCR amplified TCRbeta. TCRdb re-analysed the multiplex PCR reads in MiXCR, keeping a single row per CDR3 protein. The sample contains over 110,000 distinct CDR3 sequences, around 66% of which appear only once. The CDR3 has 16 amino acids. This sample's RNA came from whole unsorted tissue. Between August and November 2014, newly diagnosed, chemotherapy-naive lung cancer patients underwent thoracic surgery in China. The table lists this clonotype with a few counts. The antigen remains unidentified. The sample comprised lung tumor tissue. This clonotype was sampled from a man in his fifties or sixties with small cell lung cancer. V usage is TRBV21-1 and J usage is TRBJ1-5; the tabulated D call, TRBD1, remains unverified against the DNA. TRBV21-1 is noted as a pseudogene. The CDR3 loop reads CASSTGDRASNQPQHF. CDR3 in DNA: TGTGCCAGCAGCACAGGGGACAGGGCCAGCAATCAGCCCCAGCATTTT.